Below, 3 T cell receptor beta chains from the same sample are listed, as sequenced in a study of shared clonotypes between healthy human individuals (dated by TCRdb to the early 2020s). Library method: the immunoSEQ multiplex PCR assay. As stored in TCRdb, this immuneACCESS dataset retains in-frame rearrangements with V and J assigned. A fraction of the clones does not appear; measured against another copy, unresolved V genes explain less than half of the discrepancy, and the remainder lacks a known reason. For this sample the table gives about 960,000 clones, of which less than 85% were detected only once. Approximately 1.5% of the sample is in the top ten clones. Sequencing was carried out using memory CD4+ T cells sorted from blood. The sample's cell subset or site label, decoded: CD45RA-negative fraction. The receptors come from a man aged 18 to 30 in good health.

The chain joins TRBV21-1 to TRBJ2-3; the tabulated D call, TRBD1, remains unverified against the DNA. TRBV21-1 has pseudogene status. The CDR3 extends over 13 amino acids. CDR3 bases: TGTGCCAGCAGCGGGCAGGGCACAGATACGCAGTATTTT. This codes for CASSGQGTDTQYF.

J is TRBJ1-5 and V is TRBV7-6; D remains ambiguous. The germline V and J ends were trimmed by 5 bases and 4 bases, with 15 bases remaining between them. CDR1 is SGHVS, CDR2 FNYEAQ, per germline. The length of the CDR3 is 15 residues. Here the CDR3 reads CASSETINNNQPQHF. In DNA form, the CDR3 reads TGTGCCAGCAGCGAGACTATTAACAATAATCAGCCCCAGCATTTT.

The table lists this clone with a few counts. The CDR3 DNA reads TGCGCCAGCCATTTCAGGGGCGGGGGGTACGAGCAGTACTTC. Its translation: CASHFRGGGYEQYF. The chain joins TRBV10-1 to TRBJ2-7; 8 bases align to TRBD2. The V gene end was trimmed by 8 bases and the J gene end by 4 bases; junction bases not matched to a gene: 10. From germline, CDR1 is WNHNN and CDR2 SYGVQD (reference sequence). CDR3 size: 14 residues.